This TCR beta chain was documented in a study of shared clonotypes between healthy human individuals. Some clones are missing from TCRdb's copy, which holds only in-frame ones; the method was immunoSEQ multiplex PCR. The sample contains 2 million to 2.5 million clones, just under 95% of which appear only once. Recent acute infections and vaccinations were absent in the healthy HIV-negative adult donors. Trimming shortened V by 6 bases and J by 5 bases, and 22 bases separated the two germline ends. This CDR3 is built from 16 residues. Germline CDR1 is LNHNV and CDR2 is YYDKDF (reference sequence). The chain uses TRBV15 and TRBJ2-5; D ambiguous. The sample consisted of naive CD4+ T cells from PBMCs. The subset is: CD45RA+ positively selected. The clonotype originates from a man aged 18 to 29 in good health. Some clones in this sample may be carry-over from other donors' samples. CDR3 sequence: CATRRTDGQSGETQYF. In DNA, the CDR3 is TGTGCCACCAGGAGAACCGACGGCCAGAGTGGGGAGACCCAGTACTTC.